The sequence of this T cell receptor beta chain was determined in a study of cytomegalovirus exposure and HLA in healthy donors. J was trimmed by 9 bases and V by 0 bases; bases with no gene match: 3. The germline CDR1 and CDR2 sequences are MNHEY and SVGAGI. The CDR3 is 13 amino acids. Regarding the study as a whole: Usually a TCR sequence was rare, but some public TCRs were found in many donors.

Primers: 60 Vbeta forward and 13 Jbeta reverse. The assay was immunoSEQ multiplex PCR, and TCRdb's table has in-frame clones only and misses some. The sample shows 40,000 to 55,000 clones, about 78% of them seen only once. In regard to this clone: Its antigen is unidentified.

The sequence came from a young man in good health and CMV-seropositive. The sample was PBMCs. The genes are TRBV6-5 and TRBJ1-1, with 8 nucleotides matching TRBD1. CDR3 DNA: TGTGCCAGCAGTTACTCGACCAGGGGGCAAGCTTTCTTT. This codes for CASSYSTRGQAFF.